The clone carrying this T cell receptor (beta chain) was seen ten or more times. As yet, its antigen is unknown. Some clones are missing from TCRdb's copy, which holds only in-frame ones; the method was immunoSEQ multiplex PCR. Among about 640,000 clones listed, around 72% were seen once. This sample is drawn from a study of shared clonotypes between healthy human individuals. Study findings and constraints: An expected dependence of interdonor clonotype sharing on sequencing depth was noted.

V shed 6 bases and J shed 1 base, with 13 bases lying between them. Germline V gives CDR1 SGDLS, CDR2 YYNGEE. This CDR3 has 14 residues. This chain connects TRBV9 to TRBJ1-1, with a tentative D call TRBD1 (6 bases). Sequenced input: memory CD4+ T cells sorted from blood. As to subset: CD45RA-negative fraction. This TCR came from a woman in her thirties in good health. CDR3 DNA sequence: TGTGCCAGCATCCATACAGGGTGGAACACTGAAGCTTTCTTT. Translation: CASIHTGWNTEAFF. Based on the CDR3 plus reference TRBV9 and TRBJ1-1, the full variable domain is DSGVTQTPKHLITATGQRVTLRCSPRSGDLSVYWYQQSLDQGLQFLIQYYNGEERAKGNILERFSAQQFPDLHSELNLSSLELGDSALYFCASIHTGWNTEAFFGQGTRLTVV.